Included here is one T cell receptor beta chain sequence, with context. The entry originates in a study of blood T cell repertoires in COVID-19. About the research overall: Collection of acute and convalescent COVID-19 samples took place in the United States, Italy and Spain. PBMCs, B-cell-depleted T cells, or T cells provided the cDNA or gDNA that made up the material.

CDR1 is LNHDA and CDR2 is SQIVND in the germline V gene (reference sequence). The CDR3 has 15 residues. The V and J ends lost 5 bases and 2 bases, in that order; junction bases with no gene match: 4. As processed by the authors: Using reference gene primer amplification, nucleated cell counts were estimated. The data were produced by immunoSEQ multiplex PCR, yet TCRdb's version contains in-frame clones alone and is incomplete. V and J calls and clone size are given by that table; D and trimming were obtained from the DNA. The table records around 100,000 clones, about 83% of them present only once. J is TRBJ1-5 and V is TRBV19, with TRBD1 matching 9 bases. The source material was peripheral blood. The receptor was isolated from a man aged 35 to 55 with active or convalescent COVID-19. The CDR3 loop is CASSGQGSGNQPQHF. The CDR3 DNA reads TGTGCCAGTAGTGGACAGGGGTCTGGCAATCAGCCCCAGCATTTT.